A selection of T cell receptor beta chains follows, all from one sample in a study of blood T cell repertoires in COVID-19. Profiling relied on immunoSEQ multiplex PCR, and the TCRdb table lists in-frame clones only, not all of them. Of about 150,000 clones in the sample, about 85% were seen once. The sequenced material came from peripheral blood. The origin of the receptors is a man aged 55 to 69 with COVID-19, enrolled during active disease. CDR3s include the opening cysteine and the closing phenylalanine or tryptophan. The D gene is left open where the match is weak. Clone size, where shown, is once, few, many, or a class for clones that have expanded.

d_call: -; clone_size: once; v_call: TRBV7-9; j_call: TRBJ1-5; cdr3_nt: TGTGCCAGCAGCTTACAGGGGAGCAATCAGCCCCAGCATTTT; cdr3_aa: CASSLQGSNQPQHF
d_call: TRBD2; clone_size: -; v_call: TRBV7-2; j_call: TRBJ2-1; cdr3_nt: TGTGCCAGCAGCTTAGGTGCTAGCGGGGGACTCACTTCCTACAATGAGCAGTTCTTC; cdr3_aa: CASSLGASGGLTSYNEQFF
d_call: TRBD1; clone_size: -; v_call: TRBV7-8; j_call: TRBJ2-6; cdr3_nt: TGTGCCAGCAGCTTAGGCATCTTAAGAAGGGACAGCCAAATCTCTGGGGCCAACGTCCTGACTTTC; cdr3_aa: CASSLGILRRDSQISGANVLTF
d_call: -; clone_size: -; v_call: TRBV2; j_call: TRBJ1-2; cdr3_nt: TGTGCCAGCAAGAGGCAGGGCTCTGGCTACACCTTC; cdr3_aa: CASKRQGSGYTF
d_call: -; clone_size: -; v_call: TRBV6-5; j_call: TRBJ1-5; cdr3_nt: TGTGCCAGCAGCGCTGACAGGAACGGCAATCAGCCCCAGCATTTT; cdr3_aa: CASSADRNGNQPQHF
d_call: TRBD2; clone_size: few; v_call: TRBV5-4; j_call: TRBJ2-5; cdr3_nt: TGTGCCAGCAGCTTGGAAGCGGGATCTCAAGAGACCCAGTACTTC; cdr3_aa: CASSLEAGSQETQYF
d_call: -; clone_size: few; v_call: TRBV5-6; j_call: TRBJ1-6; cdr3_nt: TGTGCCAGCAGCTTGCCCGGGACTGTTACGTTT; cdr3_aa: CASSLPGTVTF
d_call: TRBD1; clone_size: -; v_call: TRBV30; j_call: TRBJ1-4; cdr3_nt: TGTGCCTGGAGTGAGGACAGGGGCTATGAAAAACTGTTTTTT; cdr3_aa: CAWSEDRGYEKLFF
d_call: TRBD2; clone_size: -; v_call: TRBV2; j_call: TRBJ2-3; cdr3_nt: TGTGCCAGCAGTGAAGGAAGACTAGCGGGTGGTACGCAGTATTTT; cdr3_aa: CASSEGRLAGGTQYF
d_call: TRBD2; clone_size: -; v_call: TRBV6-2/TRBV6-3; j_call: TRBJ2-3; cdr3_nt: TGTGCCAGCAGTTACTCGCACAGCGGGGGGCCAGATACGCAGTATTTT; cdr3_aa: CASSYSHSGGPDTQYF
d_call: -; clone_size: once; v_call: TRBV6-2/TRBV6-3; j_call: TRBJ1-2; cdr3_nt: TGTGCCAGCAGTTACTCGATGGAGGGAGGTGGCTACACCTTC; cdr3_aa: CASSYSMEGGGYTF
d_call: -; clone_size: -; v_call: TRBV3-1/TRBV3-2; j_call: TRBJ1-1; cdr3_nt: TGTGCCAGCAGCCATTTTGGGCGGAGGGAGGGAGCTGAAGCTTTCTTT; cdr3_aa: CASSHFGRREGAEAFF
d_call: -; clone_size: -; v_call: TRBV3-1/TRBV3-2; j_call: TRBJ2-4; cdr3_nt: TGTGCCAGCAGCCAAGACCCCGGGGCCAAAAACATTCAGTACTTC; cdr3_aa: CASSQDPGAKNIQYF
d_call: TRBD1; clone_size: -; v_call: TRBV7-9; j_call: TRBJ1-6; cdr3_nt: TGTGCCAGCAGCCGACAGGGGAGGAATTCACCCCTCCACTTT; cdr3_aa: CASSRQGRNSPLHF
d_call: -; clone_size: -; v_call: TRBV4-3; j_call: TRBJ1-5; cdr3_nt: TGCGCCAGCAGCCAAGATCTAGGAGTTAGCAATCAGCCCCAGCATTTT; cdr3_aa: CASSQDLGVSNQPQHF
d_call: TRBD1; clone_size: -; v_call: TRBV7-2; j_call: TRBJ1-1; cdr3_nt: TGTGCCAGCAGCCGGACAGGGGGTTTGTACACTGAAGCTTTCTTT; cdr3_aa: CASSRTGGLYTEAFF
d_call: TRBD2; clone_size: -; v_call: TRBV18; j_call: TRBJ2-1; cdr3_nt: TGTGCCAGCTCACCTACTAGCGGGAGAAACAATGAGCAGTTCTTC; cdr3_aa: CASSPTSGRNNEQFF
d_call: -; clone_size: -; v_call: TRBV11-2; j_call: TRBJ1-4; cdr3_nt: TGTGCCAGCAGCTTAGCTAGGGGAACTAATGAAAAACTGTTTTTT; cdr3_aa: CASSLARGTNEKLFF
d_call: -; clone_size: -; v_call: TRBV28; j_call: TRBJ2-6; cdr3_nt: TGTGCCACCACGGGTGGCTCGGGAACCTCTGGGGCCAACGTCCTGACTTTC; cdr3_aa: CATTGGSGTSGANVLTF
d_call: -; clone_size: -; v_call: TRBV5-6; j_call: TRBJ1-6; cdr3_nt: TGTGCCAGCAGCCATTCGGCGGCCCTCTTTAATTCACCCCTCCACTTT; cdr3_aa: CASSHSAALFNSPLHF
d_call: TRBD2; clone_size: -; v_call: TRBV18; j_call: TRBJ2-1; cdr3_nt: TGTGCCAGCTCACGACTAGCGGGGCTTCGTAATGAGCAGTTCTTC; cdr3_aa: CASSRLAGLRNEQFF
d_call: -; clone_size: -; v_call: TRBV7-9; j_call: TRBJ2-7; cdr3_nt: TGTGCCAGCAGCTCCCAAGGAGTTGAGCAGTACTTC; cdr3_aa: CASSSQGVEQYF
d_call: TRBD2; clone_size: -; v_call: TRBV28; j_call: TRBJ2-3; cdr3_nt: TGTGCCAGCAGCCGACGTCGGGGGGGGACAGATACGCAGTATTTT; cdr3_aa: CASSRRRGGTDTQYF
d_call: -; clone_size: -; v_call: TRBV11-2; j_call: TRBJ2-7; cdr3_nt: TGTGCCAGCAGCTTAGAAGGACAGATTAGCTCCTACGAGCAGTACTTC; cdr3_aa: CASSLEGQISSYEQYF
d_call: TRBD1; clone_size: few; v_call: TRBV27; j_call: TRBJ1-1; cdr3_nt: TGTGCCAGCAGTTTTCCGGGACAGTTAACTGAAGCTTTCTTT; cdr3_aa: CASSFPGQLTEAFF
d_call: -; clone_size: -; v_call: TRBV18; j_call: TRBJ1-4; cdr3_nt: TGTGCCAGCTCACCATTGGCTCGGGGAACAGCAACTAATGAAAAACTGTTTTTT; cdr3_aa: CASSPLARGTATNEKLFF
d_call: -; clone_size: -; v_call: TRBV6-5; j_call: TRBJ1-2; cdr3_nt: TGTGCCAGCAGTTACGGTCTCGGTGATGGCTACACCTTC; cdr3_aa: CASSYGLGDGYTF
d_call: TRBD2; clone_size: -; v_call: TRBV29-1; j_call: TRBJ2-1; cdr3_nt: TGCAGCGTTGTATCCGCTAGCGGTTACAATGAGCAGTTCTTC; cdr3_aa: CSVVSASGYNEQFF
d_call: -; clone_size: -; v_call: TRBV30; j_call: TRBJ1-4; cdr3_nt: TGTGCCTGGAGTGCGGGTCCCAATGAAAAACTGTTTTTT; cdr3_aa: CAWSAGPNEKLFF
d_call: TRBD1; clone_size: -; v_call: TRBV28; j_call: TRBJ1-3; cdr3_nt: TGTGCCAGCCTTTGGACAGGCGGAAACACCATATATTTT; cdr3_aa: CASLWTGGNTIYF
d_call: TRBD1; clone_size: once; v_call: TRBV19; j_call: TRBJ1-4; cdr3_nt: TGTGCCAGTAGGCCCAGGGGGTCCAATGAAAAACTGTTTTTT; cdr3_aa: CASRPRGSNEKLFF
d_call: -; clone_size: -; v_call: TRBV24-1; j_call: TRBJ2-5; cdr3_nt: TGTGCCACCAGTGGCGGGCAGGCTTTAGGAGAGACCCAGTACTTC; cdr3_aa: CATSGGQALGETQYF
d_call: -; clone_size: -; v_call: TRBV7-3; j_call: TRBJ2-1; cdr3_nt: TGTGCCAGCTCGGTGGGAGTCGACAATGAGCAGTTCTTC; cdr3_aa: CASSVGVDNEQFF
d_call: -; clone_size: -; v_call: TRBV7-2; j_call: TRBJ1-2; cdr3_nt: TGTGCCAGCAGCTTAGGAGGCCGGGAGGGCTACACCTTC; cdr3_aa: CASSLGGREGYTF
d_call: TRBD1; clone_size: -; v_call: TRBV5-4; j_call: TRBJ1-2; cdr3_nt: TGTGCCAGCAGCCCACAGGGGGCTGGTTATGGCTACACCTTC; cdr3_aa: CASSPQGAGYGYTF